This entry lists 18 T cell receptor beta chains sequenced from one sample in a study of T cell repertoires in cytomegalovirus infection. Antigens for these TCRs are unknown. TCRdb ran MiXCR on the reads and lists one entry per CDR3 protein. The sample shows around 900,000 distinct CDR3 sequences, about a third of them seen only once. The sample consisted of cultured CD8+ T cells from PBMCs, taken from culture after CMV antigen stimulation. The receptor source for this set is a human donor in good health (CMV status not recorded). Some clones in this sample may be carry-over from other donors' samples.

At least ten counts were recorded for this clonotype. The chain employs TRBV7-8 and TRBJ2-3; D not certain. The CDR3 consists of 16 residues. Trimming removed 2 bases from V and 1 base from J, with 13 bases in between. CDR1 is SGHVS, CDR2 FQNEAQ, per germline. In DNA form, the CDR3 reads TGTGCCAGCAGCTTAAATCCCCCCCGGGGCACAGATACGCAGTATTTT. Its protein product is CASSLNPPRGTDTQYF.

This rearrangement joins TRBV20-1 to TRBJ1-2; no firm D call. Germline V gives CDR1 DFQATT, CDR2 SNEGSKA (reference sequence). The CDR3 has 15 amino acids. The V gene lost 1 base and the J gene lost 4 bases, with 16 bases spanning the gap. The chain's CDR3 is CSARVRGGRGYGYTF. The DNA of the CDR3 is TGCAGTGCTAGAGTCCGAGGAGGGAGAGGCTATGGCTACACCTTC.

Regarding this clonotype: Possible read error: a much larger clone is one base away. The rearrangement links TRBV11-3 to TRBJ2-2, with 8 bases matching TRBD2. Losses at the gene ends were 5 bases for V and 0 bases for J; bases not matched to a gene: 8. This CDR3 has 17 residues. Germline V gene data show CDR1 as SGHNT and CDR2 as YENEEA. The CDR3 nucleotides are TGTGCCAGCAGCCGGCCAGCGGGGGCGGCGAACACCGGGGAGCTGTTTTTT. Translation: CASSRPAGAANTGELFF.

The chain couples TRBV6-2 or TRBV6-3 to TRBJ2-3, with a tentative D call TRBD1 (5 bases). V shed 3 bases and J shed 6 bases, with 10 bases lying between them. This CDR3 is built from 13 residues. Looked up from germline, CDR1 is MNHEY and CDR2 is SVGEGT. As DNA, the CDR3 is TGTGCCAGCAGTTATCTCCCAGGGGATACGCAGTATTTT. Amino acids: CASSYLPGDTQYF.

The V gene is TRBV9, the J gene TRBJ1-3; D is possibly TRBD1 (6 bases). Trimming pared 3 bases from V and 1 base from J, leaving 14 bases between. This CDR3 has 16 residues. Germline V gives CDR1 SGDLS, CDR2 YYNGEE. The CDR3 DNA is TGTGCCAGCAGCGGCTACAGGGAAGCATCTGGAAACACCATATATTTT. Translated: CASSGYREASGNTIYF.

This clonotype showed up just a few times. The chain couples TRBV4-2 to TRBJ2-4; D is undetermined. V lost 4 bases and J lost 1, with 11 bases in between. Germline V CDR1 and CDR2: LGHNA, YNFKEQ. This CDR3 is built from 15 residues. The CDR3 sequence is CASSLAELAKNIQYF. In DNA form, the CDR3 reads TGTGCCAGCAGCCTCGCGGAGCTGGCCAAAAACATTCAGTACTTC.

The chain has TRBV29-1 and TRBJ2-1; TRBD1 agrees at 7 bases. The CDR3 spans 13 residues. J gave up 7 bases and V 6 bases, and 9 bases lay outside the gene matches. From germline, CDR1 is SQVTM and CDR2 ANQGSEA. The CDR3 protein is CSVPGQQLNEQFF. The CDR3 bases are TGCAGCGTGCCGGGACAGCAACTAAATGAGCAGTTCTTC.

The chain has TRBV25-1 and TRBJ1-2; TRBD1 might be the D (5 bases). The germline V gene has CDR1 MGHDK and CDR2 SYGVNS. V was clipped by 3 bases and J by 7 bases, with 18 bases between them. The CDR3 is made up of 15 amino acids. The CDR3 sequence: CASSETGWDHIGYTF. For the CDR3, the DNA is TGTGCCAGCAGTGAGACGGGTTGGGACCATATTGGCTACACCTTC.

In this sample, this clonotype turned up many times. This chain links TRBV7-8 with TRBJ2-3; 7 nucleotides match TRBD1. V shed 2 bases and J 5 bases; nucleotides not matched to a gene: 16. The germline CDR1 and CDR2 sequences are SGHVS and FQNEAQ. There are 18 residues in the CDR3. The CDR3 nucleotides are TGTGCCAGCAGCTTAAGACCCCGTTACAGGGACAGTGTAGATACGCAGTATTTT. This sequence encodes CASSLRPRYRDSVDTQYF.

The chain carries TRBV27 and TRBJ1-1; perhaps TRBD1 as D (6 bases). There are 15 residues in the CDR3. Germline values: CDR1 MNHEY, CDR2 SMNVEV (reference sequence). Deletions cut 3 bases from V and 5 bases from J, with 16 bases between. In DNA, the CDR3 is TGTGCCAGCAGTTTGGGGGCCTCTGGCAGAACTGAAGCTTTCTTT. Translated: CASSLGASGRTEAFF.

This rearrangement joins TRBV28 to TRBJ2-4; 7 bases map to TRBD1. V lost 5 bases, J lost 0 bases, and 7 bases stayed unmatched. Germline CDR1 and CDR2: MDHEN and SYDVKM. This CDR3 region has 16 residues. In DNA form, the CDR3 reads TGTGCCAGCAGTAGGAGACAGGGAATAGCCAAAAACATTCAGTACTTC. Amino acids: CASSRRQGIAKNIQYF.

The table lists this clonotype with a few counts. The chain uses TRBV20-1 and TRBJ2-1; D ambiguous. The CDR3 has 14 amino acids. Germline V gene sequence: CDR1 DFQATT, CDR2 SNEGSKA (reference sequence). Trimming shortened V by 0 bases and J by 4 bases, and 10 bases separated the two germline ends. DNA of the CDR3: TGCAGTGCTAGAGAGGAAGGGCCTTACAATGAGCAGTTCTTC. This encodes CSAREEGPYNEQFF.

This clonotype was seen only a few times. The chain carries TRBV6-5 and TRBJ2-1; 9 bases match TRBD1. This CDR3 spans 14 amino acids. The V and J ends lost 0 bases and 9 bases, in that order; junction bases with no gene match: 3. Germline V lookup: CDR1 MNHEY, CDR2 SVGAGI. CDR3: CASSYSTGGGEQFF. The CDR3, as DNA: TGTGCCAGCAGTTACTCGACAGGGGGGGGTGAGCAGTTCTTC.

The rearrangement joins TRBV20-1 to TRBJ2-7; D uncertain. Deletions cut 1 base from V and 0 bases from J, with 7 bases between. Germline lookup yields CDR1 DFQATT and CDR2 SNEGSKA (reference sequence). The CDR3 is 13 amino acids. In DNA, the CDR3 is TGCAGTGCTAGAGTAGGGAACTCCTACGAGCAGTACTTC. It translates to CSARVGNSYEQYF.

The rearrangement joins TRBV7-6 to TRBJ2-3, with a weak D call TRBD1 (6 bases). Per the germline V gene, CDR1 is SGHVS and CDR2 is FNYEAQ. Deletions cut 1 base from V and 0 bases from J, with 11 bases between. CDR3 length: 16 amino acids. The CDR3 bases are TGTGCCAGCAGCTTAGAGGGACAAACTAGCACAGATACGCAGTATTTT. It translates to CASSLEGQTSTDTQYF. Using reference TRBV7-6 and TRBJ2-3 for the parts outside the CDR3, the full variable domain is GAGVSQSPRYKVTKRGQDVALRCDPISGHVSLYWYRQALGQGPEFLTYFNYEAQQDKSGLPNDRFSAERPEGSISTLTIQRTEQRDSAMYRCASSLEGQTSTDTQYFGPGTRLTVL.

Note on this clonotype: This sequence may be a read error, since a much larger clone differs from it by one base. V is TRBV9 and J is TRBJ2-3; D gene unclear. From germline, CDR1 is SGDLS and CDR2 YYNGEE. The CDR3 runs to 12 residues. V was trimmed by 1 base and J by 4 bases, leaving 4 bases between them. The CDR3 sequence is CASSVNADTQYF. CDR3 bases: TGTGCCAGCAGCGTAAACGCAGATACGCAGTATTTT.

This clonotype was counted at least ten times. The V and J genes are TRBV7-2 and TRBJ2-1; D may be TRBD2 (6 bases). V lost 11 bases and J lost 8, with 22 bases in between. The CDR3 runs to 14 residues. Looked up from germline, CDR1 is SGHTA and CDR2 is FQGNSA. The CDR3 spells CASGGFSRWDEQFF. Here the CDR3 DNA reads TGTGCCTCCGGGGGTTTTAGTCGTTGGGATGAGCAGTTCTTC.

The J gene is TRBJ1-5, the V gene TRBV27, with D maybe TRBD1 (5 bases). With 2 bases removed from V and 6 bases from J, the gap between germline ends came to 11 bases. Germline lookup yields CDR1 MNHEY and CDR2 SMNVEV (reference sequence). This CDR3 spans 14 amino acids. CDR3: CASSLQDMGQPQHF. As DNA, the CDR3 is TGTGCCAGCAGTTTACAGGACATGGGTCAGCCCCAGCATTTT.